One sample yielded the 27 T cell receptor beta chains listed below, sequenced in a study of read filtering for tumor transcriptome and immune sequencing. This library used roughly 400 ng RNA and molecular barcoded adaptors spanning alpha/delta and beta/gamma chains. TCRdb used MiXCR to reprocess the reads, holding one entry per CDR3 protein. Of around 30,000 distinct CDR3 sequences detected, around 20% appear once; the ten largest clones hold roughly 17%. Sequencing used a population of CD138-negative cells sorted from bone marrow. These receptors all stem from a donor at least 40 years old with multiple myeloma.

In its sample, this clonotype was seen many times. The rearrangement joins TRBV29-1 to TRBJ1-3, with D possibly TRBD1 on 5 matching bases. V dropped 7 bases and J dropped 0 bases, with 19 bases sitting between them. Germline assignment: CDR1 SQVTM and CDR2 ANQGSEA. The CDR3 has 16 residues. The CDR3 DNA is TGCAGCGCCCTCGGGACGCCGTTACCCTCTGGAAACACCATATATTTT. Translating it yields CSALGTPLPSGNTIYF.

This clonotype came up many times. The chain carries TRBV5-1 and TRBJ1-2; 7 nucleotides agree with TRBD1. Trimming took 1 base from V and 8 from J; bases not matched to a gene: 5. Germline V CDR1 and CDR2: SGHRS, YFSETQ. This CDR3 comprises 13 residues. CDR3 loop: CASSLTGDYGYTF. The CDR3 nucleotides are TGCGCCAGCAGCTTGACAGGGGATTACGGCTACACCTTC.

This clonotype was seen many times. The chain joins TRBV24-1 to TRBJ2-2; D gene unclear. This CDR3 spans 12 amino acids. In germline, CDR1 is KGHDR, CDR2 SFDVKD. Between the trimmed V and J ends, which lost 4 bases and 1 base, there was a span of 0 bases. The CDR3 is CATSENTGELFF. The CDR3 DNA sequence: TGTGCCACCAGTGAGAACACCGGGGAGCTGTTTTTT.

This clonotype has ten or more counts. The chain joins TRBV7-9 to TRBJ2-1; 12 positions agree with TRBD2. CDR3 length: 15 amino acids. Germline assignment: CDR1 SEHNR and CDR2 FQNEAQ (reference sequence). V lost 3 bases and J lost 7; bases outside the gene matches: 4. In nucleotides, the CDR3 is TGTGCCAGCAGCTTTGGACTAGCGGGACTGAATGAGCAGTTCTTC. Residues: CASSFGLAGLNEQFF.

The chain is built from TRBV28 and TRBJ1-1; possibly TRBD1 for D (6 bases). Germline assignment: CDR1 MDHEN and CDR2 SYDVKM. The CDR3 length is 19 residues. Between the trimmed V and J ends, which lost 2 bases and 2 bases, there was a span of 24 bases. CDR3 protein: CASSLTLRLGMGANTEAFF. For the CDR3, the DNA is TGTGCCAGCAGTTTAACACTCAGACTGGGGATGGGGGCAAACACTGAAGCTTTCTTT.

Concerning this clonotype itself: A junction end diverges from the germline sequence, so it may reflect a read error. The chain recombines TRBV27 with TRBJ2-1, with 10 bases lining up with TRBD2. CDR3 size: 15 residues. Germline V lookup: CDR1 MNHEY, CDR2 SMNVEV (reference sequence). CDR3 DNA: TGTGCCAGCAGTTACCGTCTAGCGGGAGTGAGTGAGCAGCTCTTC. Translation gives CASSYRLAGVSEQLF.

The sample holds many counts of this clonotype. This chain uses TRBV2 with TRBJ2-5; no clear D. This CDR3 is 13 amino acids long. Germline loops: CDR1 SNHLY, CDR2 FYNNEI. The V and J ends lost 1 base and 5 bases respectively, with 8 bases between them. CDR3 bases: TGTGCCAGCAGTGAAGATATAGGGGAGACCCAGTACTTC. Translating gives CASSEDIGETQYF.

In its sample, this clonotype was seen many times. This rearrangement joins TRBV6-6 to TRBJ1-6; possibly TRBD1 for D (5 bases). There are 13 residues in the CDR3. Germline CDR1 and CDR2: MNHNY and SVGAGI (reference sequence). Trimming cost V 8 bases and J 0 bases, with 5 bases left between them. CDR3 amino acids: CASGGSYNSPLHF. Written as DNA, the CDR3 is TGTGCCAGCGGGGGCTCCTATAATTCACCCCTCCACTTT.

This clonotype occurred many times. The junction does not match germline at one end; this may be a read error. The rearrangement links TRBV20-1 to TRBJ2-1, with 7 bases lining up with TRBD2. The CDR3 covers 15 residues. Germline lookup yields CDR1 DFQATT and CDR2 SNEGSKA (reference sequence). This CDR3 reads CSARAGPESYNEQFF. The CDR3, as DNA: TGCAGTGCCAGAGCGGGGCCGGAGTCCTACAATGAGCAGTTCTTC.

This rearrangement joins TRBV28 to TRBJ1-2; unclear D gene. V was pared by 3 bases and J by 4 bases, with 6 bases between. CDR3 length: 12 residues. In germline, CDR1 is MDHEN, CDR2 SYDVKM. CDR3 nucleotide sequence: TGTGCCAGCAGTTTTCTGGTCTATGGCTACACCTTC. Residues: CASSFLVYGYTF.

The sample holds many counts of this clonotype. The chain carries TRBV7-9 and TRBJ2-3; no definite D call. The CDR3 loop spans 16 amino acids. V was cut by 2 bases and J by 0 bases, with 12 bases left in between. Germline assignment: CDR1 SEHNR and CDR2 FQNEAQ (reference sequence). The CDR3 is CASSLQNSTSTDTQYF. DNA for the CDR3: TGTGCCAGCAGCTTACAAAACTCGACTAGCACAGATACGCAGTATTTT.

This clonotype was picked up many times. The rearrangement links TRBV2 to TRBJ2-3; D is perhaps TRBD1 (6 bases). Germline-derived CDR1 and CDR2 are SNHLY and FYNNEI. The CDR3 contains 15 residues. The V and J ends lost 8 bases and 2 bases respectively, with 17 bases between them. DNA of the CDR3: TGTGCCAGCGGGGACATGACGGTGACCACAGATACGCAGTATTTT. Translating gives CASGDMTVTTDTQYF.

This clonotype was detected many times. The rearrangement uses TRBV5-4 and TRBJ2-7; the D gene is possibly TRBD1 (6 bases). The CDR3 is 14 amino acids. The V end lost 4 bases, the J end lost 6 bases, and 17 bases lay between the germline ends. Germline V gene sequence: CDR1 SGHNT, CDR2 YYREEE (reference sequence). The CDR3: CASSVSGEPREQYF. The CDR3 nucleotides read TGTGCCAGCAGCGTCTCAGGGGAGCCGCGCGAGCAGTACTTC.

Of note for this clonotype: A read error may explain this, as a much larger clone is one base away. V and J are TRBV9 and TRBJ2-1; D is perhaps TRBD1 (5 bases). CDR3 length: 13 residues. The germline gives CDR1 SGDLS, CDR2 YYNGEE. Between the trimmed V and J ends, which lost 6 bases and 6 bases, there was a span of 13 bases. CDR3 sequence: CASNRSISNEQFF. CDR3 coding DNA: TGTGCCAGCAACAGGAGTATCTCCAATGAGCAGTTCTTC. Looking up the rest from reference TRBV9 and TRBJ2-1 gives the full variable domain: DSGVTQTPKHLITATGQRVTLRCSPRSGDLSVYWYQQSLDQGLQFLIQYYNGEERAKGNILERFSAQQFPDLHSELNLSSLELGDSALYFCASNRSISNEQFFGPGTRLTVL.

This clonotype counts as medium-sized (0.01 to 0.1%). The chain links TRBV18 to TRBJ2-1, with TRBD2 identical over 12 bases. This CDR3 is 15 amino acids long. Germline V gene sequence: CDR1 KGHSH, CDR2 LQKENI. Losses at the gene ends were 4 bases for V and 8 bases for J; bases not matched to a gene: 6. CDR3 nucleotides: TGTGCCAGCTCACGCACGACTAGCGGGAGCGATGAGCAGTTCTTC. Amino acid sequence: CASSRTTSGSDEQFF.

At least ten counts were recorded for this clonotype. The genes are TRBV28 and TRBJ2-7, with 12 nucleotides matching TRBD1. The CDR3 covers 14 residues. V was pared by 8 bases and J by 4 bases, with 6 bases of the junction left unmatched. Germline V CDR1 and CDR2: MDHEN, SYDVKM. This CDR3 is CASDPGQGAYEQYF. CDR3 bases: TGTGCCAGCGATCCGGGACAGGGGGCTTACGAGCAGTACTTC.

This clonotype was found many times. V is TRBV15 and J is TRBJ2-1, with D possibly being TRBD2 (6 bases). CDR1 and CDR2 from the germline V gene are LNHNV and YYDKDF (reference sequence). The CDR3 is 14 amino acids. V was pared by 1 base and J by 4 bases, with 8 bases between. The CDR3 sequence is CATSRGGVYNEQFF. Written as DNA, the CDR3 is TGTGCCACCAGCAGAGGGGGGGTTTACAATGAGCAGTTCTTC.

The sample holds a few counts of this clonotype. The CDR3 does not end in the conserved phenylalanine or tryptophan, so this is likely a read error. The V and J genes are TRBV29-1 and TRBJ2-1; perhaps TRBD1 as D (6 bases). With 7 bases removed from V and 9 bases from J, the gap between germline ends came to 22 bases. Germline assignment: CDR1 SQVTM and CDR2 ANQGSEA. There are 14 residues in the CDR3. CDR3 region: CSALKGVSLGEQFL. CDR3 coding DNA: TGCAGCGCCCTAAAGGGGGTGAGCTTGGGTGAGCAGTTCCTC.

This clonotype was observed at least ten times. The chain combines TRBV20-1 with TRBJ2-1; 7 bases align to TRBD2. There are 15 residues in the CDR3. Germline CDR1 is DFQATT and CDR2 is SNEGSKA (reference sequence). With 6 bases clipped from V and 4 bases from J, the junction kept 12 bases outside the gene matches. The CDR3 nucleotides are TGCAGTGCCATGCCGGGGGAGGGAAATTACAATGAGCAGTTCTTC. It encodes CSAMPGEGNYNEQFF.

Many counts were recorded for this clonotype. The chain joins TRBV30 to TRBJ2-2; D unclear. The CDR3 is 14 amino acids. Germline-derived CDR1 and CDR2 are GTSNPN and SVGIG (reference sequence). V was cut by 4 bases and J by 0 bases, with 9 bases left in between. CDR3 coding DNA: TGTGCCTGGACTTCAAACTCGAACACCGGGGAGCTGTTTTTT. As protein: CAWTSNSNTGELFF.

A remark on this clonotype: No conserved phenylalanine or tryptophan is present at the end of the CDR3, so a read error is the likely explanation. This rearrangement joins TRBV7-9 to TRBJ2-2, with TRBD1 as a possible D gene (6 bases). Germline loops: CDR1 SEHNR, CDR2 FQNEAQ (reference sequence). The CDR3 is made up of 17 amino acids. The DNA of the CDR3 is TGCGCCAGCATCCCGTCGGGACACAACCTTAACACCGGGGAGCTGTTTTCT. Its translation is CASIPSGHNLNTGELFS.

This clonotype has a count of ten or more. V usage is TRBV6-1 and J usage is TRBJ1-4; 10 nucleotides line up with TRBD1. V was clipped by 7 bases and J by 6 bases; unmatched bases: 5. In germline, CDR1 is MNHNS, CDR2 SASEGT. CDR3 length: 14 amino acids. CDR3 protein: CASILTGGDEKLFF. The CDR3 region has the DNA TGTGCCAGCATCCTGACAGGGGGCGATGAAAAACTGTTTTTT.

This chain joins TRBV19 and TRBJ2-3, with TRBD2 as a possible D gene (7 bases). CDR3 length equals 15 residues. Germline CDR1 is LNHDA and CDR2 is SQIVND (reference sequence). Trimming stripped 11 bases from V and 2 bases from J, with 20 bases between. CDR3 protein: CASVPGGAATDTQYF. CDR3 DNA: TGTGCCTCGGTCCCTGGGGGGGCCGCCACAGATACGCAGTATTTT.

The chain links TRBV29-1 to TRBJ2-7, with D possibly called TRBD1 or TRBD2 (6 bases each). V lost 5 bases and J 2 bases, leaving 16 bases between the germline ends. Germline V gene sequence: CDR1 SQVTM, CDR2 ANQGSEA. The CDR3 runs to 14 residues. As DNA, the CDR3 is TGCAGCGTTACCCCTCCGGGGGCCCCCTACGAGCAGTACTTC. Amino acid sequence: CSVTPPGAPYEQYF.

This clonotype was picked up many times. V and J are TRBV20-1 and TRBJ2-1; 10 bases are a match to TRBD2. V shed 6 bases and J 0 bases; nucleotides not matched to a gene: 8. Germline V gene sequence: CDR1 DFQATT, CDR2 SNEGSKA (reference sequence). CDR3 length: 16 amino acids. Here the CDR3 DNA reads TGCAGTGCGGGTAGGACTAGCGGCAACTCCTACAATGAGCAGTTCTTC. It is translated as CSAGRTSGNSYNEQFF.

This clonotype was detected many times. The chain carries TRBV5-5 and TRBJ2-3; D unresolved. Germline lookup yields CDR1 SGHKS and CDR2 YYEKEE (reference sequence). Trimming cost V 6 bases and J 3 bases, with 14 bases left between them. This CDR3 comprises 14 residues. This chain's CDR3 is CASMAGLGTDTQYF. CDR3 sequence (DNA): TGTGCCAGCATGGCCGGATTGGGTACAGATACGCAGTATTTT.

This rearrangement joins TRBV12-3 or TRBV12-4 to TRBJ2-5; D is uncertain. This CDR3 has 14 residues. V was clipped by 1 base and J by 1 base, with 7 bases between them. CDR3 sequence reads: CASSLVASQETQYF. For the CDR3, the DNA is TGTGCCAGCAGTTTAGTGGCCAGCCAAGAGACCCAGTACTTC.